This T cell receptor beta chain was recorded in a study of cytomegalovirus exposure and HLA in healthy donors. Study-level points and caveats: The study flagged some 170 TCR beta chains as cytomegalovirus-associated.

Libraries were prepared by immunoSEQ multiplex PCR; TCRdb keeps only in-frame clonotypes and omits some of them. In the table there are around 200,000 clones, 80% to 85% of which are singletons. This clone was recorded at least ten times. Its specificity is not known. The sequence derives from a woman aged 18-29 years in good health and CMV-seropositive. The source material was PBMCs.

The CDR3 region is CATKRDRGTYEQYF. The CDR3 region has the DNA TGTGCCACCAAGCGGGACAGGGGGACCTACGAGCAGTACTTC. The chain is built from TRBV27 and TRBJ2-7; 11 nucleotides match TRBD1. Germline-derived CDR1 and CDR2 are MNHEY and SMNVEV (reference sequence). This CDR3 is 14 amino acids long. V shed 10 bases, J shed 2 bases, and the junction held 7 bases outside the gene matches.